The present T cell receptor (beta chain) was sequenced within a study of shared clonotypes between healthy human individuals (TCRdb year 2020). Broadly, across the study: The cohort comprised two women and a few men aged 18 to 49 years. For each donor, CD4 naive and CD4 memory were each given three plates, CD8 naive was given two plates, and CD8 memory was given one plate. Blood TCR repertoires of a handful of healthy adults were deeply sequenced to estimate repertoire size and the extent of clonotype sharing between individuals. To increase sequencing depth and limit assay-specific biases, different laboratories used diverse techniques to prepare libraries and sequence TCR repertoires. Leukapheresis yielded between about 0.85 and 10 billion PBMCs per donor.

Study-wide conclusions, independent of this receptor: Compared with non-shared clonotypes, clonotypes shared by all four sorted-subset donors had higher generation probabilities. Rarefaction of sorted-subset datasets indicated incomplete sequencing despite the large sequencing depth. Approximately 5% of naive CD4, roughly 3.6% of naive CD8, 2% to 2.5% of memory CD4, and 0.4% of memory CD8 clonotypes were shared across a few donors. Naive subsets generally had larger estimated clonotype richness than memory subsets did. Because the study included only a small number of donors, the genetic and exposure-history diversity represented was limited. Sampling was restricted to blood, and TCR repertoires in tissue are likely to differ from TCR repertoires in blood. Based on pairwise subsampling, the degree of clonotype sharing among donors was expected to be affected by sequencing depth.

Using the deep immunoSEQ assay, multiplex PCR amplified TCR CDR3 regions from genomic DNA. Extracted genomic DNA from each cell subset was spread evenly across all wells of several immunoSEQ 96-well plates, with each plate serving as a replicate. Each replicate PCR for sorted subsets received approximately 200 ng genomic DNA, equal to about 29,000 T cell genomes. Purified libraries were quantified with a Qubit 3.0 fluorometer, sized on a Bioanalyzer 2100, and re-quantified with the KAPA Library Quantification kit. Every immunoSEQ 96-well plate was sequenced on a dedicated single-read 150-cycle Illumina NextSeq 550 flow cell. Per the authors' processing: The immunoSEQ output contained only junctional sequences without quality scores, so filtering could not match that applied to full-length reads. Sequences were annotated with PyIR, a Python wrapper for IgBLAST v1.9, and V/J genes and CDR3 were assigned using IMGT germline references. Reads were removed for weak V/J assignments (E-value above 1e-6), missing CDR3, stop codons, out-of-frame junctions, or ambiguous translated residues. V3J clonotypes were defined as sequences sharing the same inferred V gene, J gene, and CDR3 amino acid sequence. Percentage overlap between repertoires was calculated by dividing the number of shared unique clonotypes by the size of the smaller repertoire. Richness of each repertoire was evaluated using RTK rarefaction, the Chao1 estimator, and Recon v2.1 estimates of unobserved clonotypes. Generation probabilities were computed with OLGA for all TCRbeta clonotypes obtained by the gDNA method from a few donors. TCRdb provides this immuneACCESS table in a form limited to in-frame rearrangements. Some clones are lacking; in checked studies, under half of them reflect an unresolved V gene, and why the rest are absent is not known. Clone size and the V and J calls come from that table; the DNA yielded D and trimming. In this sample the table shows some 790,000 clones, just under 75% of which occur a single time. The ten largest clones add up to roughly 1.8% of the sample.

In the case of this clone: The antigen it binds to is not known. No per-base quality is available; no much larger clone lies one base away.

Donors were healthy HIV-negative adults with no recently reported acute infections or vaccinations. Every donor was a Caucasian adult residing in Nashville, Tennessee, USA. CD4+ T cells were enriched by magnetic negative selection, after which naive cells were positively selected on CD45RA and the negative fraction was taken as the memory subset. Blood was obtained by leukapheresis, after which PBMCs were separated by Ficoll-Histopaque density gradient centrifugation and cryopreserved in liquid nitrogen vapor phase. Analytical flow cytometry was used to check the purity and quantity of each magnetically sorted T cell population. Each sorted fraction had its genomic DNA isolated and then quantified by UV absorbance on a Nanodrop 2000c. V was cut back by 5 bases and J by 0 bases, leaving a gap of 9 bases between them. The germline V gene yields SGHVS for CDR1 and FQNEAQ for CDR2. The CDR3 runs 14 amino acids, cysteine and phenylalanine included. Only the CDR3 region is kept as DNA, spanning 42 bases read in frame from base 1.

The receptor comes from a woman in her 30s in good health. The receptor chain draws on TRBV7-8 and TRBJ2-3, with the D gene too uncertain to name. The sequencing input was memory CD4+ T cells sorted from blood. Sample cell subset or site, as interpreted from the label and publication: CD45RA-negative fraction. CDR3 reads: CASSLLTSTDTQYF. In nucleotide form, the sequence is TGTGCCAGCAGCCTACTGACTAGCACAGATACGCAGTATTTT.